This TCR beta chain was captured in a study of blood T cell repertoires in COVID-19. Study overall: The origin of the acute and convalescent COVID-19 samples was the United States, Italy and Spain. The analysed material was cDNA or gDNA that came from T cells, B-cell-depleted T cells, or PBMCs.

With V trimmed by 5 bases and J by 4 bases, 14 bases remained unmatched. CDR1 SGHTA and CDR2 FQGNSA come from the germline V gene. CDR3 length: 18 residues. In the source study's methods: Scientists estimated how many nucleated cells there were by amplifying reference gene primers. Generated by immunoSEQ multiplex PCR, the TCRdb table keeps only in-frame clones and is missing some. D and trimming were read from the DNA, whereas the V and J calls and clone size are those reported in that table. The data show over 200,000 clones, about 87% seen once. This clone was recorded once. The sample was PBMCs or T cells enriched from blood (not recorded which). The rearrangement uses TRBV7-2 and TRBJ1-6; 7 bases are shared with TRBD1. The receptor comes from a woman aged 35 to 49 with acute COVID-19. CDR3 residues: CASSTLEPGQSYNSPLHF. In DNA, the CDR3 is TGTGCCAGCAGCACCCTGGAACCGGGACAGTCGTATAATTCACCCCTCCACTTT.